The 24 T cell receptor beta chains given below trace back to one sample, sequenced in a study of CD8 T cells in ankylosing spondylitis. TCRdb re-derived calls from the 5' RACE reads in MiXCR, one entry per CDR3 protein. Of about 800,000 distinct CDR3 sequences in the sample, over 9.5% were seen once. Study-level results: A motif of fewer than ten highly homologous TCR beta variants was seen as apparently characteristic of ankylosing spondylitis blood.

The antigens these receptors bind are not known. Specimen: blood, either unsorted or a sorted T cell fraction (not recorded which). All receptors derive from a male donor with ankylosing spondylitis.

This clonotype was found many times. This chain uses TRBV6-1 with TRBJ2-3; D is unclear. Trimming removed 5 bases at V and 2 bases at J, with 8 bases between. The V gene's germline CDR1 is MNHNS and CDR2 SASEGT. The CDR3 loop spans 13 amino acids. CDR3 residues: CASSPWITDTQYF. CDR3 bases: TGTGCCAGCAGTCCTTGGATCACAGATACGCAGTATTTT.

This clonotype showed up many times. One end of the junction varies from germline; a read error may be responsible. The chain has TRBV12-3 or TRBV12-4 and TRBJ2-7, with TRBD2 matching over 9 bases. This CDR3 is built from 13 residues. The CDR3 DNA sequence: TGTGCCAGCAGTTACCAGCGGGAGGCCCCAGAGGACTTC. Translated, it gives CASSYQREAPEDF.

This clonotype was counted between two and nine times. The gene calls are TRBV20-1 and TRBJ1-1, with a tentative D call TRBD1 (6 bases). Trimming shortened V by 6 bases and J by 2 bases, and 19 bases separated the two germline ends. Germline CDR1 reads DFQATT; CDR2 reads SNEGSKA (reference sequence). The CDR3 length is 15 residues. CDR3 protein: CSALWAPRGNTEAFF. The DNA for the CDR3 is TGCAGTGCCCTCTGGGCGCCCAGGGGCAACACTGAAGCTTTCTTT.

This clonotype was seen more than once but under ten times. V is TRBV6-5 and J is TRBJ2-5; tentative D call: TRBD2 (5 bases). This CDR3 has 14 amino acids. V lost 2 bases, J lost 5 bases, and 12 bases lay in between. The V gene's germline CDR1 is MNHEY and CDR2 SVGAGI. CDR3 DNA sequence: TGTGCCAGCAGTTACCCTGGCGGGTTTGAGACCCAGTACTTC. Translating it yields CASSYPGGFETQYF.

The sample holds many counts of this clonotype. J is TRBJ2-1 and V is TRBV9; D unresolved. The CDR3 is 14 amino acids. The germline CDR1 and CDR2 sequences are SGDLS and YYNGEE. V lost 4 bases and J lost 0, with 8 bases in between. Written as DNA, the CDR3 is TGTGCCAGCAGCCTTGTCGGCTCCTACAATGAGCAGTTCTTC. It codes for CASSLVGSYNEQFF.

This clonotype was detected ten times or more. The genes are TRBV28 and TRBJ2-5; no clear D. The V end lost 6 bases, the J end lost 4 bases, and 9 bases lay between the germline ends. The CDR3 is 12 amino acids. The germline CDR1 and CDR2 sequences are MDHEN and SYDVKM. This CDR3 is CASRSSLETQYF. The DNA of the CDR3 is TGTGCCAGCAGGAGCAGCCTAGAGACCCAGTACTTC.

The chain carries TRBV24-1 and TRBJ2-1, with 12 bases fitting TRBD2. The germline gives CDR1 KGHDR, CDR2 SFDVKD. The V gene end was trimmed by 5 bases and the J gene end by 0 bases; junction bases not matched to a gene: 4. CDR3 length: 17 amino acids. CDR3 in DNA: TGTGCCACCAGTGGGACTAGCGGGGACCTCTCCTACAATGAGCAGTTCTTC. Its protein is CATSGTSGDLSYNEQFF.

The genes are TRBV6-2 or TRBV6-3 and TRBJ2-1; a possible D gene is TRBD1 (5 bases). The CDR3 contains 15 residues. Trimming shortened V by 2 bases and J by 0 bases, and 8 bases separated the two germline ends. Germline V CDR1 and CDR2: MNHEY, SVGEGT. The CDR3 sequence is CASSYRGRSYNEQFF. As DNA, the CDR3 is TGTGCCAGCAGTTACAGGGGTCGCTCCTACAATGAGCAGTTCTTC.

The J gene is TRBJ2-7, the V gene TRBV4-3, with D hard to call. The V end was cut by 0 bases, the J end by 6 bases, with 12 bases between. CDR1 is LGHNA, CDR2 YSLEER, per germline. The CDR3 covers 14 residues. Here the CDR3 reads CASSQDPGYGEQYF. The CDR3 DNA reads TGCGCCAGCAGCCAAGACCCCGGGTACGGCGAGCAGTACTTC.

This clonotype was seen many times. The chain couples TRBV10-3 to TRBJ1-2; 7 bases are shared with TRBD1. Germline CDR1 ENHRY, CDR2 SYGVKD. V gave up 9 bases and J gave up 6 bases; unmatched junction bases: 1. The CDR3 loop spans 10 amino acids. CDR3 protein: CAMTGHGYTF. The CDR3 nucleotides are TGTGCCATGACAGGGCATGGCTACACCTTC.

This chain uses TRBV5-6 with TRBJ2-1, with D perhaps matching TRBD2 (6 bases). The CDR3 sequence is 13 residues long. Trimming cost V 2 bases and J 7 bases, with 10 bases left between them. Germline CDR1 reads SGHDT; CDR2 reads YYEEEE. In nucleotides, the CDR3 is TGTGCCAGCAGCTTCGGGACTCTAAATGAGCAGTTCTTC. This codes for CASSFGTLNEQFF.

The chain employs TRBV11-1 and TRBJ1-4; TRBD1 is a possible D gene (5 bases). This CDR3 is built from 13 residues. The germline V gene encodes CDR1 SGHAT and CDR2 FQDESV (reference sequence). V was pared by 5 bases and J by 7 bases, with 11 bases between. The CDR3 DNA is TGTGCCAGCAGCCAGACGGGGCCTGAAAAACTGTTTTTT. This translates into CASSQTGPEKLFF.

This clonotype was counted only a few times. The gene calls are TRBV29-1 and TRBJ2-1; tentative D call: TRBD2 (7 bases). The CDR3 spans 12 residues. Trimming removed 7 bases at V and 14 bases at J, with 21 bases between. CDR1 is SQVTM, CDR2 ANQGSEA, per germline. The CDR3 DNA reads as TGCAGCGCAAGACTAGCCTCGAGGGGGAAGTTCTTC. This sequence encodes CSARLASRGKFF.

The genes are TRBV9 and TRBJ2-1, with TRBD2 as a possible D gene (5 bases). Germline values: CDR1 SGDLS, CDR2 YYNGEE. V was cut by 2 bases and J by 5 bases, with 11 bases left in between. The CDR3 is 14 residues long. CDR3 sequence: CASSVRVVDNEQFF. CDR3 nucleotide sequence: TGTGCCAGCAGCGTGAGGGTTGTGGACAATGAGCAGTTCTTC.

This clonotype was recorded at least ten times. The chain links TRBV5-1 to TRBJ2-7; D ambiguous. Trimming took 0 bases from V and 0 from J, leaving 7 bases between them. In germline, CDR1 is SGHRS, CDR2 YFSETQ. The CDR3 sequence is 14 residues long. The CDR3 sequence is CASSLEARSYEQYF. For the CDR3, the DNA is TGCGCCAGCAGCTTGGAGGCCCGCTCCTACGAGCAGTACTTC.

A few counts support this clonotype. The V call is TRBV20-1, the J call TRBJ2-3; D is possibly TRBD2 (6 bases). The germline CDR1 and CDR2 sequences are DFQATT and SNEGSKA (reference sequence). This CDR3 comprises 14 residues. The ends were cut back, 5 bases at V and 1 base at J, with 13 bases in the middle. CDR3 sequence reads: CSAVEGRGTDTQYF. CDR3 nucleotide sequence: TGCAGTGCTGTGGAGGGCCGCGGCACAGATACGCAGTATTTT.

This clonotype occurred a few times. V gene TRBV5-6 combines with J gene TRBJ2-7; possibly TRBD1 for D (5 bases). Looked up from germline, CDR1 is SGHDT and CDR2 is YYEEEE. This CDR3 comprises 14 residues. The V and J ends lost 4 bases and 6 bases respectively, with 17 bases between them. The chain's CDR3 is CASSMGPRSLEQYF. The CDR3 DNA follows: TGTGCCAGCAGCATGGGGCCAAGGTCCCTCGAGCAGTACTTC.

Comments on this clonotype: The junction departs from the called germline gene at one end, perhaps through a read error. The rearrangement uses TRBV4-1 and TRBJ2-7, with 10 bases lining up with TRBD2. The CDR3 has 19 amino acids. The V gene's germline CDR1 is MGHRA and CDR2 YSYEKL. CDR3 region: CARSPRLAGAFSFSYEQYF. The CDR3 DNA reads as TGTGCCAGGAGCCCGAGGCTAGCGGGGGCCTTTAGCTTCTCCTACGAGCAGTACTTC.

Concerning this clonotype: One end of the junction does not line up with germline, which may come from a read error. J is TRBJ1-2 and V is TRBV6-1, with D tentatively TRBD1 (6 bases). Per the germline V gene, CDR1 is MNHNS and CDR2 is SASEGT. The CDR3 is 14 residues long. The CDR3 coding sequence is TGTGCCAGCAAATCACAGGGATTCAACTATGGCTACATCTTC. Translating it yields CASKSQGFNYGYIF.

This clonotype has only a few counts. V is TRBV4-2 and J is TRBJ1-2, with TRBD1 as a possible D gene (6 bases). Trimming pared 2 bases from V and 0 bases from J, leaving 7 bases between. The CDR3 length is 14 residues. Germline V gene data show CDR1 as LGHNA and CDR2 as YNFKEQ. DNA of the CDR3: TGTGCCAGCAGCCAACGGACAGCTAACTATGGCTACACCTTC. This codes for CASSQRTANYGYTF.

The chain links TRBV5-1 to TRBJ1-5; D remains unclear. Germline-derived CDR1 and CDR2 are SGHRS and YFSETQ. CDR3 length: 15 residues. V lost 0 bases and J lost 5, with 12 bases in between. In DNA form, the CDR3 reads TGCGCCAGCAGCTTGGGTGGGGATGGGGATCAGCCCCAGCATTTT. Translation: CASSLGGDGDQPQHF.

This clonotype was counted between two and nine times. The genes are TRBV4-2 and TRBJ2-1; D is possibly TRBD1 (7 bases). The CDR3 contains 16 residues. Per germline, CDR1 LGHNA and CDR2 YNFKEQ. The germline V and J ends were trimmed by 4 bases and 6 bases, with 19 bases remaining between them. This CDR3 is CASSLLGRGDSNEQFF. The DNA of the CDR3 is TGTGCCAGCAGCCTATTGGGCAGGGGGGACTCCAATGAGCAGTTCTTC.

The rearrangement links TRBV2 to TRBJ2-3; D ambiguous. The germline V and J ends were trimmed by 6 bases and 0 bases, with 10 bases remaining between them. The CDR3 totals 14 residues. CDR1 and CDR2 from the germline V gene are SNHLY and FYNNEI. CDR3 in amino acids: CASRDLSSTDTQYF. Written as DNA, the CDR3 is TGTGCCAGCAGGGATCTCTCTAGCACAGATACGCAGTATTTT.

The table lists this clonotype with many counts. The rearrangement links TRBV24-1 to TRBJ2-3; 10 bases match TRBD1. CDR3 length: 15 residues. Losses at the gene ends were 7 bases for V and 5 bases for J; bases not matched to a gene: 8. Germline CDR1 reads KGHDR; CDR2 reads SFDVKD. The CDR3 protein is CATSSTRTGGDTQYF. For the CDR3, the DNA is TGTGCCACCAGCTCGACCCGGACAGGGGGAGATACGCAGTATTTT.